Listed below are T cell receptor beta chains from one sample, sequenced in a study of cytotoxic CD8 clonotypes in ibrutinib-treated CLL. Clones were read by immunoSEQ multiplex PCR, and TCRdb kept only the in-frame ones, dropping some. The sample records some 130,000 clones, 75% to 90% being singletons. Sequencing was performed on PBMCs, taken after 24 months of ibrutinib treatment. The receptor set was obtained from a human donor with chronic lymphocytic leukemia. Both conserved end residues are part of each CDR3. Each record gives: D gene, clone size, V gene, J gene, CDR3 DNA, CDR3 protein. D genes are given only for firm matches. Not all rows give a size; the values are once, few, many and, for expanded clones, a class.

D: -
size: few
V: TRBV4-3
J: TRBJ2-2
DNA: TGCGCCAGCAGCCAAGATGGTAACACCGGGGAGCTGTTTTTT
CDR3: CASSQDGNTGELFF

D: -
size: -
V: TRBV28
J: TRBJ1-3
DNA: TGTGCCAGCAGTCCGACGGGCTCTGGAAACACCATATATTTT
CDR3: CASSPTGSGNTIYF

D: TRBD1
size: -
V: TRBV19
J: TRBJ2-1
DNA: TGTGCCAGTAGTTTCCGGGACAGTTACAATGAGCAGTTCTTC
CDR3: CASSFRDSYNEQFF

D: -
size: -
V: TRBV18
J: TRBJ2-5
DNA: TGTGCCAGCTCACCTCGCCAAGAGACCCAGTACTTC
CDR3: CASSPRQETQYF

D: -
size: -
V: TRBV30
J: TRBJ1-2
DNA: TGTGCCTGGAGTGACGGATGGTATGGGGCGGGACACACCTTC
CDR3: CAWSDGWYGAGHTF

D: TRBD2
size: -
V: TRBV7-7
J: TRBJ2-7
DNA: TGTGCTAGCAGCTTGGCTGGACTAGCCGTTATCTACGAGCAGTACTTC
CDR3: CASSLAGLAVIYEQYF

D: TRBD2
size: -
V: TRBV5-1
J: TRBJ2-3
DNA: TGCGCCAGCAGCTTTAAGACTAGCCTCATCCCAGATACGCAGTATTTT
CDR3: CASSFKTSLIPDTQYF

D: TRBD1
size: -
V: TRBV7-2
J: TRBJ1-4
DNA: TGTGCCAGCAGCTCCTGGACAGGGATGGGTGAAAAACTGTTTTTT
CDR3: CASSSWTGMGEKLFF

D: TRBD2
size: -
V: TRBV9
J: TRBJ2-3
DNA: TGTGCCAGCAGCGGGGGAGGGGTTGATACGCAGTATTTT
CDR3: CASSGGGVDTQYF

D: -
size: -
V: TRBV5-4
J: TRBJ1-2
DNA: TGTGCCAGCAGCTTAGGGCAGGGAAACTATGGCTACACCTTC
CDR3: CASSLGQGNYGYTF

D: -
size: once
V: TRBV7-6
J: TRBJ2-3
DNA: TGTGCCAGCAGCTTGCTTTTCGGAAATACGCAGTATTTT
CDR3: CASSLLFGNTQYF

D: -
size: few
V: TRBV7-6
J: TRBJ1-4
DNA: TGTGCCAGCGGGCAGGGAGGTGAAAAACTGTTTTTT
CDR3: CASGQGGEKLFF

D: -
size: -
V: TRBV7-2
J: TRBJ2-3
DNA: TGTGCCAGCAGCGAGGTTTACCTTAGCACAGATACGCAGTATTTT
CDR3: CASSEVYLSTDTQYF

D: TRBD1
size: -
V: TRBV5-4
J: TRBJ2-2
DNA: TGTGCCAGCAGCCCGGCTACCGGGACAGGGAGCGGGGAGCTGTTTTTT
CDR3: CASSPATGTGSGELFF

D: -
size: -
V: TRBV5-6
J: TRBJ2-1
DNA: TGTGCCAGCAGCTTGGGACAGAGCTCCTACAATGAGCAGTTCTTC
CDR3: CASSLGQSSYNEQFF

D: -
size: -
V: TRBV6-1
J: TRBJ2-7
DNA: TGCCTTCCTTACGAGCAGTACTTC
CDR3: CLPYEQYF

D: -
size: -
V: TRBV7-9
J: TRBJ2-5
DNA: TGTGCCAGCAGCTACCCAGGGCAAGAGACCCAGTACTTC
CDR3: CASSYPGQETQYF

D: -
size: once
V: TRBV4-1
J: TRBJ1-6
DNA: TGCGCCAGCAGGCCGATGGGGGGGCTAAATTCACCCCTCCACTTT
CDR3: CASRPMGGLNSPLHF

D: -
size: -
V: TRBV5-1
J: TRBJ1-2
DNA: TGCGCCAGCAGCTCATCCGGCCCCCTTGGCTATGGCTACACCTTC
CDR3: CASSSSGPLGYGYTF

D: TRBD1
size: -
V: TRBV2
J: TRBJ2-2
DNA: TGTGCCAGCAGCCGGACAGGGGGGAACACCGGGGAGCTGTTTTTT
CDR3: CASSRTGGNTGELFF

D: TRBD1
size: -
V: TRBV11-2
J: TRBJ1-1
DNA: TGTGCCAGCAGCCAATACCCAGGGGGATTGAACACTGAAGCTTTCTTT
CDR3: CASSQYPGGLNTEAFF

D: TRBD2
size: -
V: TRBV5-6
J: TRBJ2-3
DNA: TGTGCCAGCAGCGATAGCGGGGGGAGCACAGATACGCAGTATTTT
CDR3: CASSDSGGSTDTQYF

D: TRBD1
size: once
V: TRBV2
J: TRBJ1-3
DNA: TGTGCCAGCAGTGCGCTGACAGGGGTTTCCTCTGGAAACACCATATATTTT
CDR3: CASSALTGVSSGNTIYF

D: -
size: -
V: TRBV2
J: TRBJ1-1
DNA: TGTGCCAGCAGTGGCCCGGGCAGGGCGGGTGAAGCTTTCTTT
CDR3: CASSGPGRAGEAFF

D: TRBD1
size: -
V: TRBV27
J: TRBJ2-6
DNA: TGTGCCAGCAGTTTATCGAACCCAGGGGGCTCCCTCTCTGGGGCCAACGTCCTGACTTTC
CDR3: CASSLSNPGGSLSGANVLTF

D: -
size: -
V: TRBV19
J: TRBJ2-1
DNA: TGTGCCAGTAGTGATTTAGGGAGTTATTACAATGAGCAGTTCTTC
CDR3: CASSDLGSYYNEQFF

D: TRBD2
size: -
V: TRBV28
J: TRBJ2-2
DNA: TGTGCCAGCAGTTCGACTAGCGGGAGGGCCGGGGAGCTGTTTTTT
CDR3: CASSSTSGRAGELFF

D: TRBD1
size: -
V: TRBV27
J: TRBJ1-2
DNA: TGTGCCAGCGGGTACAACAGGGGACTCGACTATGGCTACACCTTC
CDR3: CASGYNRGLDYGYTF

D: -
size: -
V: TRBV29-1
J: TRBJ2-7
DNA: TGCAGCGTTCAGGACCGAAACTCCTACGAGCAGTACTTC
CDR3: CSVQDRNSYEQYF

D: TRBD2
size: -
V: TRBV19
J: TRBJ2-7
DNA: TGTGCCAGTAGTATGACTAGCGGGAAAATTGGCGAGCAGTACTTC
CDR3: CASSMTSGKIGEQYF

D: -
size: -
V: TRBV5-4
J: TRBJ1-4
DNA: TGTGCCAGCAGCGATAGGAGCGCAACTAATGAAAAACTGTTTTTT
CDR3: CASSDRSATNEKLFF

D: TRBD1
size: -
V: TRBV6-5
J: TRBJ1-1
DNA: TGTGCCAGCAGTACCTGGACAGGGCGGGACACTGAAGCTTTCTTT
CDR3: CASSTWTGRDTEAFF

D: TRBD1
size: -
V: TRBV7-2
J: TRBJ1-1
DNA: TGTGCCAGCAGCTTAGGGGGACAGGGGGCAACTGAAGCTTTCTTT
CDR3: CASSLGGQGATEAFF

D: -
size: -
V: TRBV7-2
J: TRBJ2-7
DNA: TGTGCCAGCAGCTTAGGAGTATACTCCTACGAGCAGTACTTC
CDR3: CASSLGVYSYEQYF

D: TRBD1
size: -
V: TRBV18
J: TRBJ1-5
DNA: TGTGCCAGCAAAGACAGGGACGATCAGCCCCAGCATTTT
CDR3: CASKDRDDQPQHF

D: TRBD2
size: -
V: TRBV5-1
J: TRBJ2-6
DNA: TGCGCCAACAGCTTGTCGGGGAGGGCCAATGGGGCCAACGTCCTGACTTTC
CDR3: CANSLSGRANGANVLTF

D: -
size: -
V: TRBV28
J: TRBJ1-1
DNA: TGTGCCAGCAGCTGGGACATCACTGAAGCTTTCTTT
CDR3: CASSWDITEAFF

D: -
size: -
V: TRBV5-1
J: TRBJ2-7
DNA: TGCGCCAGCAGCTTGGGGCCGCAGAGGAGCTCCTACGAGCAGTACTTC
CDR3: CASSLGPQRSSYEQYF

D: -
size: -
V: TRBV28
J: TRBJ1-2
DNA: TGTGCCAGCAGTCCGGGAGGTACGGGCTATGGCTACACCTTC
CDR3: CASSPGGTGYGYTF

D: TRBD1
size: -
V: TRBV11-2
J: TRBJ1-2
DNA: TGTGCCAGCAGCTCTAGCCCGGACAGGGTTTATGGCTACACCTTC
CDR3: CASSSSPDRVYGYTF

D: -
size: once
V: TRBV11-2
J: TRBJ1-2
DNA: TGTGCCAGCAGCCCGGTGGCAGGCTATGGCTACACCTTC
CDR3: CASSPVAGYGYTF

D: -
size: -
V: TRBV1
J: TRBJ2-3
DNA: TGCACCAGCAGCCAGGGGGGGGCTAGCACAGATACGCAGTATTTT
CDR3: CTSSQGGASTDTQYF

D: TRBD1
size: -
V: TRBV7-9
J: TRBJ1-5
DNA: TGTGCCAGCAGCTTCGGGACAGGGGGGATCAGCAATCAGCCCCAGCATTTT
CDR3: CASSFGTGGISNQPQHF

D: TRBD2
size: -
V: TRBV6-1
J: TRBJ2-1
DNA: TGTGCCAGCAGTGAGGGAACTAGCGGCATCAATGAGCAGTTCTTC
CDR3: CASSEGTSGINEQFF

D: -
size: -
V: TRBV6-5
J: TRBJ2-6
DNA: TGTGCCAGCAGTCCAGGGATTACTGGGGCCAACGTCCTGACTTTC
CDR3: CASSPGITGANVLTF

D: TRBD1
size: -
V: TRBV23-1
J: TRBJ1-5
DNA: TGCGCCAGCAGCGGTCTACAGGGGGTTAGCAATCAGCCCCAGCATTTT
CDR3: CASSGLQGVSNQPQHF

D: TRBD1
size: -
V: TRBV25-1
J: TRBJ2-5
DNA: TGTGCCAGCAGTTTTGGGGACAGGTCCTCTCGGACCCAGTACTTC
CDR3: CASSFGDRSSRTQYF

D: -
size: -
V: TRBV11-2
J: TRBJ2-7
DNA: TGTGCCAGCAGCTCGACCCCCGAGCAGTACTTC
CDR3: CASSSTPEQYF

D: TRBD1
size: -
V: TRBV28
J: TRBJ1-3
DNA: TGTGCCAGCAGTTTAAGTACGGGACAGGGAGGAAACACCATATATTTT
CDR3: CASSLSTGQGGNTIYF

D: TRBD1
size: -
V: TRBV7-2
J: TRBJ2-7
DNA: TGTGCCAGCAGCTTAGCCCTAGGACAGGGTCTAGGCTACGAGCAGTACTTC
CDR3: CASSLALGQGLGYEQYF